The source of this TCR beta chain is a study of CD8 T cells in ankylosing spondylitis. Findings of the study overall: Reportedly, disease-linked clones are significantly enriched in ankylosing spondylitis patients' matched synovial fluid. Clones linked to disease, bearing a CD8+ phenotype, were relatively rare in peripheral blood. Reactive arthritis synovial fluid and blood were previously reported to contain some motif variants. Made up of about eight highly homologous variants, a TCR beta motif appeared characteristic of ankylosing spondylitis blood.

In regard to this clonotype: Its antigen is still unknown.

Germline CDR1 and CDR2: SGHNT and YYREEE (reference sequence). The germline V and J ends were trimmed by 7 bases and 0 bases, with 13 bases remaining between them. The CDR3 contains 14 residues. Libraries for TCR beta were made by quantitative 5'-RACE with molecular barcodes. TCRdb reanalysed the 5' RACE reads using MiXCR and keeps one entry per CDR3 protein. The table shows under 550,000 distinct CDR3 sequences, with roughly 27% occurring only once. The V call is TRBV5-4, the J call TRBJ1-2; D is ambiguous. Sequencing was carried out using blood, either unsorted or a sorted T cell fraction (not recorded which). The receptor's source is a male donor with ankylosing spondylitis. The chain's CDR3 is CASRPPGSNYGYTF. The CDR3 region has the DNA TGTGCCAGCCGACCCCCAGGTTCTAACTATGGCTACACCTTC.